The clone carrying this T cell receptor (beta chain) was found a few times. Germline loops: CDR1 SQVTM, CDR2 ANQGSEA. V trimming: 5 bases; J trimming: 6 bases; junction bases outside the gene matches: 7. This CDR3 spans 14 amino acids. This specimen belongs to a study of shared clonotypes between healthy human individuals. Sequencing was performed with immunoSEQ multiplex PCR; in TCRdb, only in-frame clones are kept and a portion is missing. Of approximately 500,000 clones listed, roughly 78% are singletons. Sequences were obtained from PBMCs. The J gene is TRBJ2-1, the V gene TRBV29-1; 10 bases agree with TRBD1. This receptor was obtained from a woman in her thirties or forties in good health. Some clones in this sample may be carry-over from other donors' samples. CDR3 amino acids: CSVNRDRGVNEQFF. The CDR3 DNA reads as TGCAGCGTTAACCGGGACAGGGGAGTCAATGAGCAGTTCTTC.